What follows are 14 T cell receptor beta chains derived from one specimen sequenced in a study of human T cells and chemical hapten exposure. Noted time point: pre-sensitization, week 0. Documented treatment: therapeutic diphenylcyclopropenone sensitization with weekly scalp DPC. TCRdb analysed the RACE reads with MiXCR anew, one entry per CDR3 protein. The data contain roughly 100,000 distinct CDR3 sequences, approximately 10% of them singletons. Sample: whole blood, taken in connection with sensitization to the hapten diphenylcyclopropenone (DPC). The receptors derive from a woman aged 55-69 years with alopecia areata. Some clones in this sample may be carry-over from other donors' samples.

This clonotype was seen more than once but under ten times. The CDR3 DNA reads TGTGCCAGCAGCTTAGGTGTCGCGGGGGCCTACAATGAGCAGTTCTTC. It codes for CASSLGVAGAYNEQFF. This chain joins TRBV7-2 and TRBJ2-1, with 7 bases fitting TRBD2. The CDR3 is made up of 16 amino acids. V lost 1 base, J lost 2 bases, and 5 bases stayed unmatched. Germline loops: CDR1 SGHTA, CDR2 FQGNSA.

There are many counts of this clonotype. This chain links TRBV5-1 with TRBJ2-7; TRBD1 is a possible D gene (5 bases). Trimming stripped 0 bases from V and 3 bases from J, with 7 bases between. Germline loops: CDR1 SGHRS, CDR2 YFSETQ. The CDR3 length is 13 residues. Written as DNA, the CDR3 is TGCGCCAGCAGCTTGGGACAGATCTACGAGCAGTACTTC. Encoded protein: CASSLGQIYEQYF. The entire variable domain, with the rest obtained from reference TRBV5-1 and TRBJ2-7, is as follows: KAGVTQTPRYLIKTRGQQVTLSCSPISGHRSVSWYQQTPGQGLQFLFEYFSETQRNKGNFPGRFSGRQFSNSRSEMNVSTLELGDSALYLCASSLGQIYEQYFGPGTRLTVT.

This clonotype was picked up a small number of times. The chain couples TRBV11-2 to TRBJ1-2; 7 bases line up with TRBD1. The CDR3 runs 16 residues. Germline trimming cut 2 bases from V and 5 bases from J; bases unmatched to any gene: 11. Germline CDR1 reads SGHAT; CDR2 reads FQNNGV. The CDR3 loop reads CASSLSLVQGRYGYTF. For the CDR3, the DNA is TGTGCCAGCAGCTTATCTCTCGTACAGGGGAGGTATGGCTACACCTTC.

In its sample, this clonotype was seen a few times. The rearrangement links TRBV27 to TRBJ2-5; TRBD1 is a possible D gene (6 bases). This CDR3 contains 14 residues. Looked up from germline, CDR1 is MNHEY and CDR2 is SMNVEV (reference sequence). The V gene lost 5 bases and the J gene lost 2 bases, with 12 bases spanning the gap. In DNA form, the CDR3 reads TGTGCCAGCAGTCCAGGGGCTTTACAAGAGACCCAGTACTTC. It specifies CASSPGALQETQYF.

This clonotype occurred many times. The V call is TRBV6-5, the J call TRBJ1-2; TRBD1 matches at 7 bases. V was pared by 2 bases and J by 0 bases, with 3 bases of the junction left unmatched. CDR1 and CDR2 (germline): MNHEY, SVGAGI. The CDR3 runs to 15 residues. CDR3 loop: CASSYGTATNYGYTF. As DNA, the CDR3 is TGTGCCAGCAGTTACGGGACAGCGACTAACTATGGCTACACCTTC.

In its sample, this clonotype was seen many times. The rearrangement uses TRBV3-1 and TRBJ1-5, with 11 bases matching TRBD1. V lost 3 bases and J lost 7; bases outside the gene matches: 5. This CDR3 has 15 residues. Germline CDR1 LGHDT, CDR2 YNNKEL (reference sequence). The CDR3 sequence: CASSHGTGGYQPQHF. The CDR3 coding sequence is TGTGCCAGCAGCCATGGGACAGGGGGTTACCAGCCCCAGCATTTT.

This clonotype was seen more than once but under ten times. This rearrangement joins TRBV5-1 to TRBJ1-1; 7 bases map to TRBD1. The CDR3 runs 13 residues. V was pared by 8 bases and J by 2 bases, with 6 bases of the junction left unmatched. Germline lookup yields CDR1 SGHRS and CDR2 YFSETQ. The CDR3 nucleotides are TGCGCCAGTTTCGACAGGGCAAACACTGAAGCTTTCTTT. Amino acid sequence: CASFDRANTEAFF.

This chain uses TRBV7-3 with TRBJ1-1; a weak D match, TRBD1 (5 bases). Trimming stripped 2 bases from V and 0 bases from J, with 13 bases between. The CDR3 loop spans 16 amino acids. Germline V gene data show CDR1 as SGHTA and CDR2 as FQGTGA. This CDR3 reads CASSLQPGHLNTEAFF. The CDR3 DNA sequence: TGTGCCAGCAGCTTACAACCCGGACACCTGAACACTGAAGCTTTCTTT. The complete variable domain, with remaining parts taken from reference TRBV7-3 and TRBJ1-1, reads GAGVSQTPSNKVTEKGKYVELRCDPISGHTALYWYRQSLGQGPEFLIYFQGTGAADDSGLPNDRFFAVRPEGSVSTLKIQRTERGDSAVYLCASSLQPGHLNTEAFFGQGTRLTVV.

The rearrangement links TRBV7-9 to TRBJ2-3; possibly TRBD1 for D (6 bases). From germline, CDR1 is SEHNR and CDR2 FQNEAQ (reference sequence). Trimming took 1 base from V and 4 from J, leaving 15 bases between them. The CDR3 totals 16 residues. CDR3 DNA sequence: TGTGCCAGCAGCTTAGGTGTTGGGGGCCGCTCAGATACGCAGTATTTT. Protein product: CASSLGVGGRSDTQYF.

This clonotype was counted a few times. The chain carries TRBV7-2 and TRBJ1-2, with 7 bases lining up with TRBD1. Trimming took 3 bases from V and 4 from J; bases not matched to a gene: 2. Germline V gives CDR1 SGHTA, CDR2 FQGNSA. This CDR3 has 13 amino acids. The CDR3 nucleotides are TGTGCCAGCAGCTTTGGACAGGTCTATGGCTACACCTTC. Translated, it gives CASSFGQVYGYTF. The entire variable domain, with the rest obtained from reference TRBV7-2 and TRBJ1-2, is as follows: GAGVSQSPSNKVTEKGKDVELRCDPISGHTALYWYRQSLGQGLEFLIYFQGNSAPDKSGLPSDRFSAERTGGSVSTLTIQRTQQEDSAVYLCASSFGQVYGYTFGSGTRLTVV.

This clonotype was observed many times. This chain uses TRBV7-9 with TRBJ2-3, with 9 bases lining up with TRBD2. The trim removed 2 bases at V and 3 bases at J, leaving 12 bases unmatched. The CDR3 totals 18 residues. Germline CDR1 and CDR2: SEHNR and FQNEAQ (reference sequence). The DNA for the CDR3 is TGTGCCAGCAGCTTATATGGGGGACTAGCTAGGGCGACAGATACGCAGTATTTT. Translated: CASSLYGGLARATDTQYF.

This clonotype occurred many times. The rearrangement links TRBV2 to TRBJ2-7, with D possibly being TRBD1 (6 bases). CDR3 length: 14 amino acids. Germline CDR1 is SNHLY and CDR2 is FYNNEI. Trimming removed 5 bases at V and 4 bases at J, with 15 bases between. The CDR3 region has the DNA TGTGCCAGCAGTTCTGGGGCAGGGGAATACGAGCAGTACTTC. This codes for CASSSGAGEYEQYF. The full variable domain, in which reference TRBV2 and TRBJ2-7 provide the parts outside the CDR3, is EPEVTQTPSHQVTQMGQEVILRCVPISNHLYFYWYRQILGQKVEFLVSFYNNEISEKSEIFDDQFSVERPDGSNFTLKIRSTKLEDSAMYFCASSSGAGEYEQYFGPGTRLTVT.

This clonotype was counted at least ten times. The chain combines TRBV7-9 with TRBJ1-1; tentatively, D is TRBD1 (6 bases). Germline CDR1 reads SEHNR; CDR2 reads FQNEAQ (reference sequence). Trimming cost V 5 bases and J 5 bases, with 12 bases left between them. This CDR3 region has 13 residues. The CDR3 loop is CASSLVQGTEAFF. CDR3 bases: TGTGCCAGCAGCCTAGTTCAGGGGACTGAAGCTTTCTTT.

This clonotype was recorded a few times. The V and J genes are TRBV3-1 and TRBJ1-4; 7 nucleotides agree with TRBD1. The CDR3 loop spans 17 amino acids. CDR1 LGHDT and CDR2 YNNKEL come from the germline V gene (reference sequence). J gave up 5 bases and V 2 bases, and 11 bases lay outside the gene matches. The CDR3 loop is CASSQFGRGPKNEKLFF. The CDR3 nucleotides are TGTGCCAGCAGCCAATTCGGTAGGGGGCCAAAAAATGAAAAACTGTTTTTT.